This TCR beta chain came from a study of shared clonotypes between healthy human individuals. General study points: Of the naive CD4 clonotypes, 4% to 5% were shared across a few donors. Generally, estimated richness proved larger in naive subsets than it did in memory subsets.

Data came from immunoSEQ multiplex PCR; TCRdb stores just in-frame clones and leaves some out. The table lists a few hundred thousand clones, roughly 97% of them singletons, with 0.057% in the top ten. As to this clone: The antigen is not known.

V lost 5 bases, J lost 3 bases, and 3 bases stayed unmatched. Per germline, CDR1 MNHEY and CDR2 SVGAGI. The CDR3 consists of 14 residues. This TCR was recovered from a woman in her 30s in good health. Sample: naive CD4+ T cells sorted from blood. Noted subset: CD45RA+ positively selected. The chain has TRBV6-5 and TRBJ2-3, with TRBD2 identical over 9 bases. The CDR3 sequence is CASSGLAGTDTQYF. CDR3 nucleotides: TGTGCCAGCAGTGGTCTAGCGGGAACAGATACGCAGTATTTT.